This TCR beta chain was documented in a study of blood T cell repertoires in COVID-19 (dated by TCRdb to the early 2020s). Looking at the study overall: The collaborator samples originated in the United States, Italy and Spain and spanned the acute and convalescent phases of COVID-19. A de-identified subject ID, COVID-19 status, age in years and sex were almost always included in the sample metadata. Deeply sampled blood TCRbeta repertoires from subjects exposed to, actively infected with, or recovered from COVID-19 were included in the dataset. The samples were drawn from two sources: the first 160 participants of the ongoing ImmuneRACE study, and some 1,300 subjects contributed by 6 global collaborators. Where available, HLA class I and class II types were obtained from metadata supplied by the sample provider rather than from assay-based typing. The prospective study material was composed of cDNA or gDNA derived from T cells, B-cell-depleted T cells, or PBMCs. A freely available public database, intended as a resource for researchers studying the immune response to SARS-CoV-2, is where the repertoires were released. Broad study findings and their caveats: How much clinical and demographic metadata was included differed by source and by participant, and the metadata was provided uncurated.

V lost 5 bases and J lost 7 bases; the stretch between them is 20 bases long. From the cysteine through the phenylalanine, the CDR3 covers 16 amino acids. Of the read, only the CDR3 DNA is kept; its 48 bases are in frame from base 1. The germline V gene provides CDR1 ENHRY and CDR2 SYGVKD. The collaborating institutions used their own protocols to collect whole blood in K2EDTA tubes. For TCRbeta analysis, collaborators shipped samples as frozen whole blood, isolated PBMCs, or DNA extracted from either of those sample types. TCRbeta CDR3 regions were amplified from genomic DNA using the immunoSEQ Assay, a bias-controlled multiplex PCR. From the authors' description of their analysis: Within the assay, amplification of reference gene primers was used to estimate how many nucleated cells each sample contained. Sequence reads were collapsed and filtered to measure the absolute abundance of every unique TCRbeta CDR3 rearrangement. For each sample, productive Simpson clonality was calculated by taking the square root of Simpson's diversity index across productive rearrangements. TCRdb re-hosts the immuneACCESS table, in-frame sequences only. Its copies lack some clones; in the studies checked, an unresolved V gene accounts for under half of them, and the cause for the rest is not known. V and J calls and clone size are as listed in that table; D and trimming were resolved from the DNA. For this sample there are 200,000 to 250,000 clones; around 80% appear just once. The ten largest account for 5.5% of the sample.

As for this clone: This clone's antigen is unknown. Per-base qualities were not stored, and no clone one base away is much larger.

This chain joins TRBV10-3 to TRBJ1-4, and perhaps TRBD1 as D gene, on 6 matching bases. The TCR comes from a woman in her 70s with acute or convalescent COVID-19. Sequencing was done on a sample of peripheral blood. The bases are TGTGCCATCAGTCCTCGGGGGGCCTCTGAAGGTGAAAAACTGTTTTTT. This translates into CAISPRGASEGEKLFF.